A single sample is the source of the 28 T cell receptor beta chains below, sequenced in a study of cytomegalovirus exposure and HLA in healthy donors. The PCR made use of 60 Vbeta and 13 Jbeta primers. The assay was immunoSEQ multiplex PCR, and TCRdb's table has in-frame clones only and misses some. This sample carries 160,000 or so clones, 70% to 80% of them seen once, and the ten largest clones take approximately 2.1%. The sample comprised PBMCs. Every receptor here comes from a man in his fifties in good health and CMV-seropositive.

A few counts support this clone. The chain uses TRBV28 and TRBJ1-1, with a tentative D call TRBD1 (6 bases). CDR1 is MDHEN and CDR2 is SYDVKM in the germline V gene. V was pared by 3 bases and J by 6 bases, with 11 bases between. This CDR3 spans 13 amino acids. The CDR3 sequence is CASSFRQAPEAFF. DNA for the CDR3: TGTGCCAGCAGTTTTCGACAGGCCCCTGAAGCTTTCTTT.

CDR3 nucleotide sequence: TGCGCCAGCAGCCGCCCCGGGACAGTCCTTAGAAGGCCCCAGCATTTT. It is translated as CASSRPGTVLRRPQHF. The gene calls are TRBV4-1 and TRBJ1-5; 7 bases line up with TRBD1. The germline CDR1 and CDR2 sequences are MGHRA and YSYEKL. V trimming: 4 bases; J trimming: 9 bases; junction bases outside the gene matches: 15. CDR3 size: 16 residues.

This chain links TRBV30 with TRBJ1-1, with D unclear. CDR1 and CDR2 (germline): GTSNPN, SVGIG (reference sequence). The V end lost 2 bases, the J end lost 10 bases, and 17 bases lay between the germline ends. This CDR3 has 13 residues. CDR3 DNA: TGTGCCTGGAGTCCTGGCGGGGTTTTGAGAGCTTTCTTT. Protein sequence: CAWSPGGVLRAFF. Variable domain in full (rest from reference TRBV30 and TRBJ1-1): SQTIHQWPATLVQPVGSPLSLECTVEGTSNPNLYWYRQAAGRGLQLLFYSVGIGQISSEVPQNLSASRPQDRQFILSSKKLLLSDSGFYLCAWSPGGVLRAFFGQGTRLTVV.

This clone was detected once. The V and J genes are TRBV10-3 and TRBJ2-2; TRBD1 matches 9 bases. CDR3 length: 15 residues. The junction had 6 bases not matched to a gene; V was cut back by 6 bases and J by 4 bases. Germline V gene sequence: CDR1 ENHRY, CDR2 SYGVKD. The CDR3, as DNA: TGTGCCATCAGACCGGGACAGGGTGGCACCGGGGAGCTGTTTTTT. Amino acids: CAIRPGQGGTGELFF.

The rearrangement links TRBV12-5 to TRBJ2-2; D may be TRBD1 (5 bases). Germline CDR1 and CDR2: LGHNT and FRNRAP. CDR3 length: 17 amino acids. Trimming pared 1 base from V and 2 bases from J, leaving 14 bases between. Here the CDR3 DNA reads TGTGCTAGTGGTTTGGGCGTCTTAAGGGGTAACACCGGGGAGCTGTTTTTT. It is translated as CASGLGVLRGNTGELFF.

The CDR3 nucleotides read TGTGCCAGCAGCTTTGGAGTCGACAGCACTGAAGCTTTCTTT. It encodes CASSFGVDSTEAFF. This chain connects TRBV7-3 to TRBJ1-1, with a possible D match to TRBD1 (5 bases). V lost 3 bases and J lost 4, with 12 bases in between. The CDR3 length is 14 residues. Germline-derived CDR1 and CDR2 are SGHTA and FQGTGA. Together with reference TRBV7-3 and TRBJ1-1, the CDR3 gives the full variable domain: GAGVSQTPSNKVTEKGKYVELRCDPISGHTALYWYRQSLGQGPEFLIYFQGTGAADDSGLPNDRFFAVRPEGSVSTLKIQRTERGDSAVYLCASSFGVDSTEAFFGQGTRLTVV.

The V gene is TRBV27, the J gene TRBJ2-2; 11 nucleotides line up with TRBD2. The CDR3 sequence is 16 residues long. Looked up from germline, CDR1 is MNHEY and CDR2 is SMNVEV (reference sequence). V lost 3 bases, J lost 8 bases, and 8 bases stayed unmatched. The CDR3 protein is CASSFGLAGGSGELFF. CDR3 sequence (DNA): TGTGCCAGCAGTTTCGGGCTAGCGGGGGGATCTGGGGAGCTGTTTTTT.

In its sample, this clone was seen a few times. CDR3 sequence reads: CASSENAGGWETQYF. The DNA for the CDR3 is TGTGCCAGCAGTGAAAACGCGGGCGGATGGGAGACCCAGTACTTC. This sequence joins TRBV2 and TRBJ2-5; maybe TRBD2 (5 bases). Germline CDR1 SNHLY, CDR2 FYNNEI. Trimming cost V 2 bases and J 5 bases, with 15 bases left between them. This CDR3 comprises 15 residues.

The rearrangement uses TRBV21-1 and TRBJ2-2; the table gives TRBD1 as D, unverified against the DNA. TRBV21-1 is shown as a pseudogene. The CDR3 covers 15 residues. The CDR3 here is CASSPQGWVTGELFF. CDR3 coding DNA: TGTGCCAGCAGCCCCCAGGGGTGGGTCACCGGGGAGCTGTTTTTT.

The V and J genes are TRBV30 and TRBJ1-5; possibly TRBD1 for D (5 bases). There are 13 residues in the CDR3. Looked up from germline, CDR1 is GTSNPN and CDR2 is SVGIG (reference sequence). Trimming removed 5 bases from V and 0 bases from J, with 8 bases in between. CDR3 amino acids: CAWERGSNQPQHF. The CDR3 DNA is TGTGCCTGGGAAAGGGGTAGCAATCAGCCCCAGCATTTT. The full variable domain, rest sourced from reference TRBV30 and TRBJ1-5, is SQTIHQWPATLVQPVGSPLSLECTVEGTSNPNLYWYRQAAGRGLQLLFYSVGIGQISSEVPQNLSASRPQDRQFILSSKKLLLSDSGFYLCAWERGSNQPQHFGDGTRLSIL.

V is TRBV5-1 and J is TRBJ1-1; D may be TRBD1 (5 bases). This CDR3 is 14 amino acids long. Trimming took off 4 bases at V and 2 bases at J, with 12 bases between the two ends. Germline loops: CDR1 SGHRS, CDR2 YFSETQ. In DNA, the CDR3 is TGCGCCAGCAGCGTGGACGACAGCAACACTGAAGCTTTCTTT. Protein: CASSVDDSNTEAFF.

The V and J genes are TRBV19 and TRBJ2-7; the match to TRBD1 covers 8 bases. The V segment lost 3 bases and the J segment 6 bases; nucleotides outside the gene matches: 7. This CDR3 is 14 amino acids long. The V gene's germline CDR1 is LNHDA and CDR2 SQIVND (reference sequence). The CDR3, as DNA: TGTGCCAGTAGTATTACCCTCGGACAGGGCGAGCAGTACTTC. This translates into CASSITLGQGEQYF. The full variable domain, in which reference TRBV19 and TRBJ2-7 provide the parts outside the CDR3, is DGGITQSPKYLFRKEGQNVTLSCEQNLNHDAMYWYRQDPGQGLRLIYYSQIVNDFQKGDIAEGYSVSREKKESFPLTVTSAQKNPTAFYLCASSITLGQGEQYFGPGTRLTVT.

The rearrangement links TRBV18 to TRBJ1-5; D possibly corresponds to TRBD1 (5 bases). Germline V CDR1 and CDR2: KGHSH, LQKENI. V was trimmed by 4 bases and J by 4 bases, leaving 11 bases between them. This CDR3 spans 14 amino acids. In nucleotides, the CDR3 is TGTGCCAGCTCACTGGGACTGAGAAATCAGCCCCAGCATTTT. Protein: CASSLGLRNQPQHF.

V and J are TRBV6-6 and TRBJ1-1; weak D call: TRBD1 (6 bases). The CDR3 runs to 14 residues. Trimming shortened V by 8 bases and J by 1 base, and 14 bases separated the two germline ends. Germline CDR1 reads MNHNY; CDR2 reads SVGAGI (reference sequence). CDR3 protein: CASFRTVTNTEAFF. DNA for the CDR3: TGTGCCAGCTTTAGGACAGTGACGAACACTGAAGCTTTCTTT.

This clone was seen once. The chain uses TRBV11-3 and TRBJ2-1, with TRBD1 identical over 7 bases. Trimming took 4 bases from V and 4 from J; bases not matched to a gene: 7. CDR1 SGHNT and CDR2 YENEEA come from the germline V gene. The CDR3 consists of 15 residues. For the CDR3, the DNA is TGTGCCAGCAGCTCCGGACAGGCTCCATACAATGAGCAGTTCTTC. Protein sequence: CASSSGQAPYNEQFF.

This sequence joins TRBV7-2 and TRBJ2-3; 13 positions agree with TRBD2. Germline V gives CDR1 SGHTA, CDR2 FQGNSA. V trimming: 5 bases; J trimming: 5 bases; junction bases outside the gene matches: 10. CDR3 length: 17 amino acids. CDR3 DNA sequence: TGTGCCAGCAGCCCAGCAACTAGCGGGGGGGCAATAGATACGCAGTATTTT. It specifies CASSPATSGGAIDTQYF.

The rearrangement joins TRBV27 to TRBJ1-3; TRBD1 matches 9 bases. Germline CDR1 is MNHEY and CDR2 is SMNVEV (reference sequence). The CDR3 spans 15 residues. V lost 2 bases to trimming and J lost 5 bases; unmatched junction nucleotides: 4. CDR3 region: CASSLRQGGRNTIYF. CDR3 DNA sequence: TGTGCCAGCAGTTTAAGACAGGGGGGCAGAAACACCATATATTTT.

The V gene is TRBV11-2, the J gene TRBJ2-2; 8 bases line up with TRBD2. Germline CDR1 reads SGHAT; CDR2 reads FQNNGV. The CDR3 covers 14 residues. V shed 8 bases, J shed 7 bases, and the junction held 9 bases outside the gene matches. The CDR3 region has the DNA TGTGCCAGCCCGGGAGGGCTAGGAATCGGGGAGCTGTTTTTT. Translation: CASPGGLGIGELFF.

This sequence joins TRBV28 and TRBJ2-5; 7 nucleotides agree with TRBD2. CDR1 and CDR2 from the germline V gene are MDHEN and SYDVKM. V dropped 10 bases and J dropped 7; count of bases not matched to a gene: 9. The CDR3 has 12 amino acids. CDR3 loop: CATSSGIGTQYF. The CDR3 region has the DNA TGTGCCACCTCCAGCGGGATCGGGACCCAGTACTTC.

The chain links TRBV5-6 to TRBJ1-2; D not certain. This CDR3 has 13 amino acids. CDR1 and CDR2 (germline): SGHDT, YYEEEE. The V end was cut by 0 bases, the J end by 6 bases, with 9 bases between. The CDR3 sequence is CASSLAVRDGYTF. The CDR3, as DNA: TGTGCCAGCAGCTTGGCGGTACGTGATGGCTACACCTTC.

V and J are TRBV11-2 and TRBJ1-1, with D perhaps matching TRBD1 (6 bases). CDR3 length equals 14 residues. Germline loops: CDR1 SGHAT, CDR2 FQNNGV. V lost 0 bases to trimming and J lost 1 base, with 6 bases between them. The DNA for the CDR3 is TGTGCCAGCAGCTTAGAGACAGGGAACACTGAAGCTTTCTTT. Amino acid sequence: CASSLETGNTEAFF.

The V and J genes are TRBV7-9 and TRBJ1-3; D might be TRBD1 (6 bases). Germline V gene sequence: CDR1 SEHNR, CDR2 FQNEAQ (reference sequence). V lost 2 bases, J lost 0 bases, and 14 bases lay in between. This CDR3 has 17 residues. CDR3 sequence reads: CASSLSRTVHSGNTIYF. CDR3 DNA: TGTGCCAGCAGCTTATCCAGGACAGTTCACTCTGGAAACACCATATATTTT.

The genes are TRBV19 and TRBJ2-3; 8 bases are shared with TRBD1. The CDR3 has 17 residues. Germline V gives CDR1 LNHDA, CDR2 SQIVND (reference sequence). V was pared by 3 bases and J by 4 bases, with 12 bases of the junction left unmatched. The CDR3 DNA reads as TGTGCCAGTAGTATGGGACCGGGACAGGCCTTAGCAGATACGCAGTATTTT. Translating gives CASSMGPGQALADTQYF.

The chain uses TRBV4-1 and TRBJ2-7; the D gene is possibly TRBD1 (7 bases). Germline lookup yields CDR1 MGHRA and CDR2 YSYEKL. V gave up 4 bases and J gave up 1 base, with 17 bases separating them. CDR3 size: 16 residues. Here the CDR3 DNA reads TGCGCCAGCAGCCGGGGGGACAGATCAAATTCCTACGAGCAGTACTTC. Translated: CASSRGDRSNSYEQYF.

This rearrangement joins TRBV27 to TRBJ1-2, with a possible D match to TRBD1 (6 bases). This CDR3 spans 15 amino acids. Germline loops: CDR1 MNHEY, CDR2 SMNVEV (reference sequence). V lost 0 bases and J 4 bases, leaving 12 bases between the germline ends. CDR3 sequence: CASSLSSGGAYGYTF. The CDR3 region has the DNA TGTGCCAGCAGTTTATCGTCTGGGGGGGCCTATGGCTACACCTTC.

This chain connects TRBV29-1 to TRBJ1-6; tentatively, D is TRBD1 (6 bases). V was shortened by 6 bases and J by 5 bases, with 11 bases between the two germline ends. Germline V lookup: CDR1 SQVTM, CDR2 ANQGSEA. This CDR3 region has 13 residues. As DNA, the CDR3 is TGCAGCGTCCGGGACACAGATAATTCACCCCTCCACTTT. This gives the protein CSVRDTDNSPLHF. The whole variable domain, remainder taken from reference TRBV29-1 and TRBJ1-6, is SAVISQKPSRDICQRGTSLTIQCQVDSQVTMMFWYRQQPGQSLTLIATANQGSEATYESGFVIDKFPISRPNLTFSTLTVSNMSPEDSSIYLCSVRDTDNSPLHFGNGTRLTVT.

The V gene is TRBV7-9, the J gene TRBJ2-7; D unresolved. Trimming took off 5 bases at V and 6 bases at J, with 17 bases between the two ends. The CDR3 is 14 amino acids. Germline-derived CDR1 and CDR2 are SEHNR and FQNEAQ (reference sequence). The CDR3 DNA is TGTGCCAGCAGCCAAACTCTGTCCGTTGCCGAGCAGTACTTC. Amino acids: CASSQTLSVAEQYF.

The chain couples TRBV5-1 to TRBJ2-5; 7 nucleotides match TRBD1. Germline trimming cut 7 bases from V and 1 base from J; bases unmatched to any gene: 4. Germline lookup yields CDR1 SGHRS and CDR2 YFSETQ. This CDR3 contains 13 residues. DNA for the CDR3: TGCGCCAGCTTCAGGGACAGCCAAGAGACCCAGTACTTC. Protein sequence: CASFRDSQETQYF. The entire variable domain, with the rest obtained from reference TRBV5-1 and TRBJ2-5, is as follows: KAGVTQTPRYLIKTRGQQVTLSCSPISGHRSVSWYQQTPGQGLQFLFEYFSETQRNKGNFPGRFSGRQFSNSRSEMNVSTLELGDSALYLCASFRDSQETQYFGPGTRLLVL.